A single sample is the source of the 27 T cell receptor beta chains below, sequenced in a study of blood T cell repertoires in COVID-19. Sequencing used immunoSEQ multiplex PCR; TCRdb keeps in-frame clones, though not all of them. The data contain approximately 97,000 clones, about 80% of them seen just once; the ten biggest clones take up around 4.3%. The sequenced sample consisted of peripheral blood. These receptors were obtained from a human donor in a cohort sampled during active COVID-19.

The genes are TRBV4-2 and TRBJ2-6; 7 nucleotides agree with TRBD1. The germline CDR1 and CDR2 sequences are LGHNA and YNFKEQ. The trim removed 4 bases at V and 1 base at J, leaving 16 bases unmatched. CDR3 length: 20 residues. The CDR3 sequence is CASSLHDRATASSGANVLTF. In DNA form, the CDR3 reads TGTGCCAGCAGCCTCCACGACAGGGCTACTGCCTCTTCTGGGGCCAACGTCCTGACTTTC.

This sequence joins TRBV27 and TRBJ2-3; the match to TRBD2 covers 8 bases. CDR3 size: 16 residues. The J segment lost 0 bases and the V segment lost 0 bases, leaving 2 bases of the junction unmatched. Germline lookup yields CDR1 MNHEY and CDR2 SMNVEV (reference sequence). CDR3 sequence (DNA): TGTGCCAGCAGTTTATCGGGACTAGGGAGCACAGATACGCAGTATTTT. Its translation: CASSLSGLGSTDTQYF.

The J gene is TRBJ2-5, the V gene TRBV9; D might be TRBD1 (6 bases). Looked up from germline, CDR1 is SGDLS and CDR2 is YYNGEE. The CDR3 has 14 amino acids. The ends were cut back, 0 bases at V and 1 base at J, with 7 bases in the middle. In nucleotides, the CDR3 is TGTGCCAGCAGCGTAGACAGGGTCCAAGAGACCCAGTACTTC. It encodes CASSVDRVQETQYF.

V is TRBV5-6 and J is TRBJ2-1, with 8 bases aligning to TRBD1. J was trimmed by 6 bases and V by 2 bases; bases with no gene match: 13. Germline V CDR1 and CDR2: SGHDT, YYEEEE. The CDR3 length is 17 residues. The chain's CDR3 is CASSFRQGALDGNEQFF. CDR3 sequence (DNA): TGTGCCAGCAGCTTCCGGCAGGGGGCCCTTGACGGCAATGAGCAGTTCTTC. Using reference TRBV5-6 and TRBJ2-1 for the parts outside the CDR3, the full variable domain is DAGVTQSPTHLIKTRGQQVTLRCSPKSGHDTVSWYQQALGQGPQFIFQYYEEEERQRGNFPDRFSGHQFPNYSSELNVNALLLGDSALYLCASSFRQGALDGNEQFFGPGTRLTVL.

This clone appeared a few times. The chain employs TRBV2 and TRBJ2-7, with 7 bases fitting TRBD1. Germline V gene lookup returns CDR1 SNHLY and CDR2 FYNNEI. V shed 9 bases and J 2 bases; nucleotides not matched to a gene: 7. This CDR3 region has 13 residues. CDR3 coding DNA: TGTGCCAGTTTATCCGGGACAGCCTACGAGCAGTACTTC. This translates into CASLSGTAYEQYF. The full variable domain, completed using reference TRBV2 and TRBJ2-7, is EPEVTQTPSHQVTQMGQEVILRCVPISNHLYFYWYRQILGQKVEFLVSFYNNEISEKSEIFDDQFSVERPDGSNFTLKIRSTKLEDSAMYFCASLSGTAYEQYFGPGTRLTVT.

This chain links TRBV6-5 with TRBJ2-2, with TRBD2 matching 10 bases. V was pared by 6 bases and J by 7 bases, with 5 bases of the junction left unmatched. This CDR3 has 14 amino acids. Germline V gene data show CDR1 as MNHEY and CDR2 as SVGAGI. The CDR3, as DNA: TGTGCCAGCAGAAGCCTAGCGGGGGTCGGGGAGCTGTTTTTT. Encoded protein: CASRSLAGVGELFF.

The chain carries TRBV5-6 and TRBJ2-2, with 9 positions matching TRBD1. V was pared by 3 bases and J by 5 bases, with 11 bases of the junction left unmatched. CDR1 and CDR2 (germline): SGHDT, YYEEEE. The CDR3 totals 17 residues. The CDR3 DNA reads TGTGCCAGCAGCTCTCTGCGGGACAGGGCAGGAACCGGGGAGCTGTTTTTT. This encodes CASSSLRDRAGTGELFF.

V is TRBV19 and J is TRBJ2-7; D is unresolved. Germline V gene data show CDR1 as LNHDA and CDR2 as SQIVND (reference sequence). The CDR3 is made up of 11 amino acids. Trimming removed 10 bases at V and 2 bases at J, with 9 bases between. This chain's CDR3 is CATLGTYEQYF. The CDR3 DNA is TGTGCCACCCTAGGAACCTACGAGCAGTACTTC. Using reference TRBV19 and TRBJ2-7 for the parts outside the CDR3, the full variable domain is DGGITQSPKYLFRKEGQNVTLSCEQNLNHDAMYWYRQDPGQGLRLIYYSQIVNDFQKGDIAEGYSVSREKKESFPLTVTSAQKNPTAFYLCATLGTYEQYFGPGTRLTVT.

The rearrangement links TRBV10-3 to TRBJ2-7; TRBD1 might be the D (5 bases). Deletions cut 6 bases from V and 4 bases from J, with 16 bases between. Germline V CDR1 and CDR2: ENHRY, SYGVKD. The CDR3 loop spans 14 amino acids. This chain's CDR3 is CAIRGSGPQYEQYF. The CDR3 DNA reads as TGTGCCATCAGGGGGTCAGGGCCGCAATACGAGCAGTACTTC.

The chain joins TRBV5-8 to TRBJ2-4; 7 nucleotides align to TRBD1. Germline CDR1 is SGHTS and CDR2 is YDEGEE. The CDR3 is 16 amino acids. J was trimmed by 0 bases and V by 2 bases; bases with no gene match: 5. The CDR3 region is CASSLEGARAKNIQYF. DNA for the CDR3: TGTGCCAGCAGCTTAGAGGGGGCGCGAGCCAAAAACATTCAGTACTTC.

The gene calls are TRBV14 and TRBJ2-1; TRBD2 might be the D (5 bases). The V and J ends lost 7 bases and 0 bases respectively, with 16 bases between them. This CDR3 is 16 amino acids long. Germline CDR1 and CDR2: SGHDN and FVKESK. CDR3 sequence: CASTGLSSRSYNEQFF. The CDR3 bases are TGTGCCAGCACCGGACTCTCGAGCCGCTCCTACAATGAGCAGTTCTTC.

The gene calls are TRBV5-1 and TRBJ2-7; 7 nucleotides match TRBD1. This CDR3 spans 12 amino acids. V was clipped by 4 bases and J by 10 bases; unmatched bases: 8. In germline, CDR1 is SGHRS, CDR2 YFSETQ. CDR3 in DNA: TGCGCCAGCAGCGGACAGGCGCCCCCTCAGTACTTC. It translates to CASSGQAPPQYF.

The chain links TRBV5-5 to TRBJ2-1; 9 bases fit TRBD1. The CDR3 has 15 residues. After removal of 0 bases from V and 7 bases from J, the junction contained 5 bases not matched to a gene. Germline CDR1 reads SGHKS; CDR2 reads YYEKEE (reference sequence). The CDR3 DNA reads as TGTGCCAGCAGCTTGGGACAGGGGGTAGGAAATGAGCAGTTCTTC. Translated: CASSLGQGVGNEQFF. Variable domain in full (rest from reference TRBV5-5 and TRBJ2-1): DAGVTQSPTHLIKTRGQQVTLRCSPISGHKSVSWYQQVLGQGPQFIFQYYEKEERGRGNFPDRFSARQFPNYSSELNVNALLLGDSALYLCASSLGQGVGNEQFFGPGTRLTVL.

This chain uses TRBV2 with TRBJ2-5, with a weak D call TRBD1 (6 bases). There are 15 residues in the CDR3. The germline gives CDR1 SNHLY, CDR2 FYNNEI. Trimming took off 3 bases at V and 1 base at J, with 12 bases between the two ends. The CDR3 DNA sequence: TGTGCCAGCAGTGAGTTCAGGGGACCCCAAGAGACCCAGTACTTC. It yields the protein CASSEFRGPQETQYF.

The V call is TRBV5-1, the J call TRBJ2-3; 14 nucleotides agree with TRBD2. After removal of 4 bases from V and 8 bases from J, the junction contained 6 bases not matched to a gene. Germline V gene lookup returns CDR1 SGHRS and CDR2 YFSETQ. This CDR3 has 15 amino acids. This CDR3 is CASSLGLAGAGTQYF. For the CDR3, the DNA is TGCGCCAGCAGCCTGGGACTAGCGGGGGCGGGTACGCAGTATTTT. Full variable domain (rest looked up from reference TRBV5-1 and TRBJ2-3): KAGVTQTPRYLIKTRGQQVTLSCSPISGHRSVSWYQQTPGQGLQFLFEYFSETQRNKGNFPGRFSGRQFSNSRSEMNVSTLELGDSALYLCASSLGLAGAGTQYFGPGTRLTVL.

J is TRBJ2-7 and V is TRBV18; possibly TRBD1 for D (6 bases). Deletions cut 1 base from V and 3 bases from J, with 19 bases between. There are 17 residues in the CDR3. From germline, CDR1 is KGHSH and CDR2 LQKENI. This CDR3 is CASSPQIPTGVHYEQYF. For the CDR3, the DNA is TGTGCCAGCTCACCACAGATACCGACAGGAGTCCACTACGAGCAGTACTTC.

The chain recombines TRBV11-2 with TRBJ2-7; TRBD2 is a possible D gene (5 bases). CDR1 SGHAT and CDR2 FQNNGV come from the germline V gene. The CDR3 is 15 amino acids. V shed 7 bases and J shed 0 bases, with 16 bases lying between them. CDR3 residues: CASTIRRGPSYEQYF. The DNA of the CDR3 is TGTGCCAGCACCATTCGGAGAGGGCCCTCCTACGAGCAGTACTTC.

This clone was detected a few times. The chain couples TRBV19 to TRBJ1-5; the D is unclear. This CDR3 is 13 amino acids long. V was clipped by 7 bases and J by 5 bases, with 12 bases between them. Per germline, CDR1 LNHDA and CDR2 SQIVND (reference sequence). CDR3 DNA sequence: TGTGCCAGTACCTCCGGAGGGCATCAGCCCCAGCATTTT. As protein: CASTSGGHQPQHF.

The chain has TRBV7-8 and TRBJ2-5; 10 bases are shared with TRBD1. The CDR3 has 15 amino acids. The germline gives CDR1 SGHVS, CDR2 FQNEAQ. V dropped 1 base and J dropped 4; count of bases not matched to a gene: 3. The CDR3 DNA sequence: TGTGCCAGCAGCTTAGGGACAGGGGGTAGAGAGACCCAGTACTTC. It yields the protein CASSLGTGGRETQYF.

The chain carries TRBV5-6 and TRBJ1-1; TRBD1 agrees at 12 bases. CDR1 and CDR2 (germline): SGHDT, YYEEEE. V lost 3 bases, J lost 6 bases, and 15 bases stayed unmatched. The CDR3 loop spans 18 amino acids. CDR3 sequence: CASSWTGRGQGARAEAFF. CDR3 coding DNA: TGTGCCAGCAGCTGGACTGGGAGGGGACAGGGGGCGCGGGCTGAAGCTTTCTTT.

The chain uses TRBV28 and TRBJ1-3; D call uncertain. Trimming left V 8 bases short and J 0 bases short, with 5 bases between. The CDR3 is made up of 12 amino acids. Per germline, CDR1 MDHEN and CDR2 SYDVKM. The CDR3 spells CASGTSGNTIYF. The CDR3, as DNA: TGTGCCAGCGGCACCTCTGGAAACACCATATATTTT. Filled out from reference TRBV28 and TRBJ1-3, the complete variable domain reads DVKVTQSSRYLVKRTGEKVFLECVQDMDHENMFWYRQDPGLGLRLIYFSYDVKMKEKGDIPEGYSVSREKKERFSLILESASTNQTSMYLCASGTSGNTIYFGEGSWLTVV.

The rearrangement joins TRBV7-9 to TRBJ1-1; 7 nucleotides line up with TRBD1. The CDR3 is 14 residues long. V lost 5 bases to trimming and J lost 4 bases; unmatched junction nucleotides: 7. In germline, CDR1 is SEHNR, CDR2 FQNEAQ (reference sequence). The chain's CDR3 is CASSQGGDITEAFF. The CDR3, as DNA: TGTGCCAGCAGCCAAGGGGGCGATATCACTGAAGCTTTCTTT.

The chain combines TRBV27 with TRBJ2-1, with 7 bases that match TRBD2. V was clipped by 4 bases and J by 5 bases; unmatched bases: 5. CDR1 is MNHEY and CDR2 is SMNVEV in the germline V gene (reference sequence). This CDR3 is built from 14 residues. This chain's CDR3 is CASSSSGTDNEQFF. In DNA, the CDR3 is TGTGCCAGCAGTTCTAGCGGCACCGACAATGAGCAGTTCTTC.

The chain carries TRBV19 and TRBJ2-7; TRBD2 might be the D (7 bases). The germline V gene has CDR1 LNHDA and CDR2 SQIVND (reference sequence). Trimming removed 4 bases at V and 5 bases at J, with 18 bases between. The CDR3 consists of 15 residues. CDR3 nucleotides: TGTGCCAGTAGTAACAACCCGGGGGGCATAAACGAGCAGTACTTC. Translated, it gives CASSNNPGGINEQYF.

This rearrangement joins TRBV4-3 to TRBJ1-3, with TRBD1 matching 8 bases. The CDR3 extends over 15 amino acids. Germline assignment: CDR1 LGHNA and CDR2 YSLEER. Trimming at V came to 1 base and at J to 4 bases, leaving 3 bases not matched to a gene. CDR3 protein: CASSQARDRGNTIYF. The CDR3 bases are TGCGCCAGCAGCCAAGCCCGGGACAGGGGAAACACCATATATTTT.

The chain is built from TRBV7-2 and TRBJ2-7; 7 nucleotides line up with TRBD2. V lost 4 bases to trimming and J lost 0 bases; unmatched junction nucleotides: 6. The CDR3 covers 15 residues. Germline V CDR1 and CDR2: SGHTA, FQGNSA. The CDR3 loop reads CASSSQRGNSYEQYF. CDR3 DNA: TGTGCCAGCAGCTCTCAGCGGGGCAACTCCTACGAGCAGTACTTC.

The rearrangement joins TRBV27 to TRBJ2-2; TRBD1 aligns across 8 bases. This CDR3 region has 13 residues. V was pared by 8 bases and J by 6 bases, with 5 bases of the junction left unmatched. CDR1 is MNHEY, CDR2 SMNVEV, per germline (reference sequence). The CDR3 coding sequence is TGTGCCAGCCGGGACAGGACTTCCGGGGAGCTGTTTTTT. Its translation is CASRDRTSGELFF.